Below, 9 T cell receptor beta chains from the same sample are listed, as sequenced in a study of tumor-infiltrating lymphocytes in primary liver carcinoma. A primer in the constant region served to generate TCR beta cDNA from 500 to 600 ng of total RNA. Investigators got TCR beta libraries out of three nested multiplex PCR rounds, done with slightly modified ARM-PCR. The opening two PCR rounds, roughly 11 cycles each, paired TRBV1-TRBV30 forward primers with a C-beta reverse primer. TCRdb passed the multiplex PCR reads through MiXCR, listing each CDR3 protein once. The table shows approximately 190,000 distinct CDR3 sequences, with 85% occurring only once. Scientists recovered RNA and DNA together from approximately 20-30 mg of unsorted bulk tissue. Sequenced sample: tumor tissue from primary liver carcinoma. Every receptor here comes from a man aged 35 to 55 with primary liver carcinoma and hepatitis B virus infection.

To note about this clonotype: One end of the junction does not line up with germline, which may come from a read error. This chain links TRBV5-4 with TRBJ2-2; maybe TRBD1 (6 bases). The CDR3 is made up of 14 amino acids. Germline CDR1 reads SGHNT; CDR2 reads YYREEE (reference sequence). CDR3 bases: TGTGTCGGTAGGCCAGGGGCGAACACTGGGGAGCTGTTTTTT. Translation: CVGRPGANTGELFF. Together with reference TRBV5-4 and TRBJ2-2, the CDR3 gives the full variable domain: ETGVTQSPTHLIKTRGQQVTLRCSSQSGHNTVSWYQQALGQGPQFIFQYYREEENGRGNFPPRFSGLQFPNYSSELNVNALELDDSALYLCVGRPGANTGELFFGEGSRLTVL.

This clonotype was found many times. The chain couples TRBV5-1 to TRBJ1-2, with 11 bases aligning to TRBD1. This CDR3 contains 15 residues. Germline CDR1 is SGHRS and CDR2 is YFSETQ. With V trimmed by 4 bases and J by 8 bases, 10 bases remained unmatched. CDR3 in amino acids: CASSPTPGTGGGYTF. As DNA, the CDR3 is TGCGCCAGCAGCCCCACCCCCGGGACAGGGGGAGGCTACACCTTC.

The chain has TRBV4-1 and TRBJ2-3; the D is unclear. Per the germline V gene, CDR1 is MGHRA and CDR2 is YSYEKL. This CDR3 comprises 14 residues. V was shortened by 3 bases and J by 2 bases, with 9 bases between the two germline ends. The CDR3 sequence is CASSHTYITDTQYF. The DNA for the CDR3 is TGCGCCAGCAGCCACACCTATATCACAGATACGCAGTATTTT.

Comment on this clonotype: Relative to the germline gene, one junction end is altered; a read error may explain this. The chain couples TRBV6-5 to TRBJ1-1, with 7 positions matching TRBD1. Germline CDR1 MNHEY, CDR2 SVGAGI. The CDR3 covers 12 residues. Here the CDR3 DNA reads TGTGCCACCAGTTACAGGGGAACTGAAGCTCTCTTT. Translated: CATSYRGTEALF.

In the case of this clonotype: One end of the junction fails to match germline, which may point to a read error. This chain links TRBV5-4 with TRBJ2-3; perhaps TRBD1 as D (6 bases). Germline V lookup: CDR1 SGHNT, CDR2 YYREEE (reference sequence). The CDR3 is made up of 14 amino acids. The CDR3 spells CASSPQGFISAQYF. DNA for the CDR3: TGTGCCAGCAGCCCCCAGGGGTTTATTAGTGCGCAATATTTT.

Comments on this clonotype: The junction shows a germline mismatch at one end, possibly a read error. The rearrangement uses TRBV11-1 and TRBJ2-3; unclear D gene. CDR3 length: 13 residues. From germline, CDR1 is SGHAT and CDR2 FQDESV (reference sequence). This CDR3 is CDSSFTGTHTQYF. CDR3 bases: TGTGACAGCAGCTTTACTGGTACACATACGCAGTATTTT.

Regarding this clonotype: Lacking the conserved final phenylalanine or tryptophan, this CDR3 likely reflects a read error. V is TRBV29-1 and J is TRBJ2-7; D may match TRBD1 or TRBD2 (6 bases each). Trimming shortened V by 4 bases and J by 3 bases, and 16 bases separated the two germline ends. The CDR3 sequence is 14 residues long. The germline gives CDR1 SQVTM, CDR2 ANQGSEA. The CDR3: CSVAPWGANYEQYL. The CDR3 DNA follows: TGCAGCGTTGCCCCCTGGGGGGCCAACTACGAGCAGTACCTC.

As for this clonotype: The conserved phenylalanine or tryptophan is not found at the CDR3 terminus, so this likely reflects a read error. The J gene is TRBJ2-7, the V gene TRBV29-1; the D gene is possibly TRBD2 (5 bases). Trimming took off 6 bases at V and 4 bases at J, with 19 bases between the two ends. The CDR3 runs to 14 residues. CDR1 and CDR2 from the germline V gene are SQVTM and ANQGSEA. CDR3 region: CSVKLGVRSYEQYL. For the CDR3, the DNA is TGCAGCGTAAAACTGGGAGTTCGATCATACGAGCAGTACTTA.

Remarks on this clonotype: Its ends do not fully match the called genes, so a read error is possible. This CDR3 reads CASIQDRGGRARVRNELFF. CDR3 nucleotides: TGCGCCAGCATCCAAGACCGAGGAGGGAGGGCCAGGGTTCGCAATGAGCTATTCTTC. The J gene is TRBJ2-1, the V gene TRBV4-1; 7 bases agree with TRBD2. The CDR3 spans 19 residues. CDR1 and CDR2 (germline): MGHRA, YSYEKL.